The clone carrying this T cell receptor (beta chain) was counted a single time. Antigen unknown. PCR primers comprised 60 Vbeta and 13 Jbeta primers. Some clones are missing from TCRdb's copy, which holds only in-frame ones; the method was immunoSEQ multiplex PCR. The table shows nearly 200,000 clones, with more than 75% occurring only once. This entry is derived from a study of cytomegalovirus exposure and HLA in healthy donors. Findings and limits, study-wide: A later analysis showed TCR association rates differing by HLA locus, peaking at DRB1 and lowest at HLA-C.

The CDR3 contains 15 residues. Germline V lookup: CDR1 SGDLS, CDR2 YYNGEE. Trimming cost V 2 bases and J 0 bases, with 12 bases left between them. Sequenced sample: PBMCs. The TCR comes from a male donor in good health and CMV-seropositive. This rearrangement joins TRBV9 to TRBJ2-7, with D possibly TRBD1 on 6 matching bases. The CDR3 spells CASSVGGQSSYEQYF. The CDR3 DNA reads TGTGCCAGCAGCGTTGGAGGACAGAGCTCCTACGAGCAGTACTTC.